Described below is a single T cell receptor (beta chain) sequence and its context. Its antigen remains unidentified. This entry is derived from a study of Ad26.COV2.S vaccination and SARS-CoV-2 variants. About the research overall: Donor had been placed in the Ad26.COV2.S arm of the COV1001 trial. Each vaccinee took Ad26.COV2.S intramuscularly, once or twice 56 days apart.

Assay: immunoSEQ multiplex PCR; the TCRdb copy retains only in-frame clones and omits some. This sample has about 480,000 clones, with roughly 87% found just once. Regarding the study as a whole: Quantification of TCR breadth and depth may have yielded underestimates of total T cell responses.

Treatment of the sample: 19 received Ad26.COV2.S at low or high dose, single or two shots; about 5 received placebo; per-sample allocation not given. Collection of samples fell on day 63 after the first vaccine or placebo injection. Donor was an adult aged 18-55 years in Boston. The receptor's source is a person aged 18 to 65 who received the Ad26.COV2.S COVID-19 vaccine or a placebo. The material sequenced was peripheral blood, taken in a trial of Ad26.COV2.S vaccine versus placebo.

The chain's CDR3 is CASLSVGQGVGETQYF. The CDR3 bases are TGTGCCAGTCTATCTGTGGGACAGGGGGTGGGGGAGACCCAGTACTTC. V usage is TRBV28 and J usage is TRBJ2-5; 11 bases are a match to TRBD1. From germline, CDR1 is MDHEN and CDR2 SYDVKM. This CDR3 has 16 residues. After removal of 9 bases from V and 5 bases from J, the junction contained 14 bases not matched to a gene.